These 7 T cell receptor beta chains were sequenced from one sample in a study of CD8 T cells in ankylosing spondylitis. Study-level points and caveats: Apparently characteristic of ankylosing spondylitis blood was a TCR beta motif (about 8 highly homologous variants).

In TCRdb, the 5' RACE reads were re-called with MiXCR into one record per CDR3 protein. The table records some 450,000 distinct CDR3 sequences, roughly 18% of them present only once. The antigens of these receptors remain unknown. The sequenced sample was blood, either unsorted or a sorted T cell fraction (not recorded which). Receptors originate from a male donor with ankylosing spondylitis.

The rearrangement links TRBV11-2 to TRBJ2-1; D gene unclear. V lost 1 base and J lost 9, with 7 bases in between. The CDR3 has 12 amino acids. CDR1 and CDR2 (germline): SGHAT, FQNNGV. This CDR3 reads CASSLVEVEQFF. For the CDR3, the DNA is TGTGCCAGCAGCTTAGTCGAGGTTGAGCAGTTCTTC.

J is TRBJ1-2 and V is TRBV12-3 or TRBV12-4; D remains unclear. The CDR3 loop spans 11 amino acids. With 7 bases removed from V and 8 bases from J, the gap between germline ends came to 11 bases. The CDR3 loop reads CASTRMGGYTF. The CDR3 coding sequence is TGTGCCAGCACCCGTATGGGAGGCTACACCTTC.

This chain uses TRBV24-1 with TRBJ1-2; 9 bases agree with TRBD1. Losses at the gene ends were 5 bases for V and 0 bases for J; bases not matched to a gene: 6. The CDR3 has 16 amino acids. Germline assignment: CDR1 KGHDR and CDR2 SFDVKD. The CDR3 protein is CATSGGQGAANYGYTF. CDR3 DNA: TGTGCCACCAGTGGGGGACAGGGCGCAGCTAACTATGGCTACACCTTC.

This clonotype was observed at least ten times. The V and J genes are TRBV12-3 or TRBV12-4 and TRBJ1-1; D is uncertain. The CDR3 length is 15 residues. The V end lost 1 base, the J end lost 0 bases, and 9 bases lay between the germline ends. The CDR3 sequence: CASSLGGELNTEAFF. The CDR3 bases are TGTGCCAGCAGTTTAGGAGGAGAGTTGAACACTGAAGCTTTCTTT.

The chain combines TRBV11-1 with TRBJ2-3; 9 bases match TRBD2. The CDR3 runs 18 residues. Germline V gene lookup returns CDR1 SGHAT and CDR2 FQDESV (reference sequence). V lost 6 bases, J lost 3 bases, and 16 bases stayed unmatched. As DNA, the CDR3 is TGTGCCAGCAGTCCCTCCCGAGGGGTTAGCGGGAGAACAGATACGCAGTATTTT. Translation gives CASSPSRGVSGRTDTQYF.

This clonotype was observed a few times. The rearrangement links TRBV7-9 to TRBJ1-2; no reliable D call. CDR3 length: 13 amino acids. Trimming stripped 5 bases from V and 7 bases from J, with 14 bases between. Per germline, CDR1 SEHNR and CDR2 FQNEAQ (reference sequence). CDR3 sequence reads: CASSPSKGVGYTF. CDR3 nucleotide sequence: TGTGCCAGCAGCCCAAGCAAGGGAGTTGGCTACACCTTC.

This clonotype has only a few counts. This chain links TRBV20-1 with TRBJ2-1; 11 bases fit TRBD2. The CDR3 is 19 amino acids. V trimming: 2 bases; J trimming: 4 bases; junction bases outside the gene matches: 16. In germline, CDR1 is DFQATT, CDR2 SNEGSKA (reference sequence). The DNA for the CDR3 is TGCAGTGCTAGATACTACGAGGTTAGCGGGAGGGGTTATTACAATGAGCAGTTCTTC. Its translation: CSARYYEVSGRGYYNEQFF.